The clone carrying this TCR beta chain was observed a single time. The data originate from a study of shared clonotypes between healthy human individuals. Method: immunoSEQ multiplex PCR; TCRdb's copy keeps in-frame clones and lacks some. The top ten hold roughly 0.13% of the sample, which has some 2.1 million clones, 90% to 95% seen once. Into CD45RA+ naive and CD45RA-negative memory subsets, the CD4+ cells were split. The sample comprised naive CD4+ T cells sorted from blood. The subset: CD45RA+ positively selected. This clonotype originated in a man between 18 and 29 years old in good health.

CDR3 in amino acids: CASSEVKGKDIQYF. The CDR3 DNA reads TGTGCCAGCAGTGAAGTAAAAGGGAAGGACATTCAGTACTTC. J is TRBJ2-4 and V is TRBV2; D gene uncertain. Trimming pared 1 base from V and 8 bases from J, leaving 12 bases between. CDR3 length: 14 amino acids. The germline CDR1 and CDR2 sequences are SNHLY and FYNNEI.